Many counts were recorded for the clone carrying this T cell receptor beta chain. Individual cDNA molecules were tagged with unique molecular identifiers, the study reported. TCRdb used MiXCR to reprocess the 5' RACE reads, holding one entry per CDR3 protein. The repertoire has about 77,000 distinct CDR3 sequences, 8.5% to 10% of them found once; the top ten carry approximately 4.8%. The sample belongs to a study of early T cells in non-severe SARS-CoV-2 infection. Material for sequencing was whole blood. This receptor was identified in an adult who was a healthcare worker with PCR-confirmed SARS-CoV-2 infection or an uninfected control (not recorded which).

In DNA form, the CDR3 reads TGTGCCAGCAGTCGGACTAGCGGGAGCGGCGAGCAGTTCTTC. It translates to CASSRTSGSGEQFF. The chain is built from TRBV28 and TRBJ2-1; 13 bases align to TRBD2. The CDR3 is 14 residues long. Germline assignment: CDR1 MDHEN and CDR2 SYDVKM. Trimming cost V 5 bases and J 10 bases; bases outside gene matches: 5.